These 19 T cell receptor beta chains were sequenced from one sample in a study of T cells in localized non-small cell lung cancer. The method was immunoSEQ multiplex PCR; TCRdb's version includes in-frame clones alone and lacks a portion of them. The sample includes around 3,000 clones, over 30% of them seen just once. Source: lung tumor tissue, taken before any cancer treatment. The receptors come from a female donor at least 60 years old with stage II squamous cell lung carcinoma.

This clone counts as medium-sized. This chain joins TRBV6-1 and TRBJ2-1; TRBD2 matches 11 bases. Per germline, CDR1 MNHNS and CDR2 SASEGT. The CDR3 length is 17 residues. V gave up 0 bases and J gave up 2 bases; unmatched junction bases: 3. CDR3 bases: TGTGCCAGCAGTGAAGCTTCGGGACTAGCGGCCTACAATGAGCAGTTCTTC. This translates into CASSEASGLAAYNEQFF.

The chain employs TRBV30 and TRBJ1-4; 9 bases are shared with TRBD1. Trimming at V came to 3 bases and at J to 4 bases, leaving 3 bases not matched to a gene. Germline values: CDR1 GTSNPN, CDR2 SVGIG (reference sequence). The CDR3 runs to 14 residues. DNA of the CDR3: TGTGCCTGGAGCTTGACAGGGGGTAATGAAAAACTGTTTTTT. It specifies CAWSLTGGNEKLFF.

This clone is deemed large (0.1 to 1%). CDR3 in DNA: TGTGCCAGCAGCCAGGGGGTATCCGGGACGAGGACCTACGAGCAGTACTTC. Residues: CASSQGVSGTRTYEQYF. The rearrangement links TRBV11-3 to TRBJ2-7; 7 bases fit TRBD1. Germline CDR1 is SGHNT and CDR2 is YENEEA. Trimming removed 5 bases from V and 2 bases from J; junction bases left unmatched: 15. The CDR3 extends over 17 amino acids. The full variable domain, in which reference TRBV11-3 and TRBJ2-7 provide the parts outside the CDR3, is EAGVVQSPRYKIIEKKQPVAFWCNPISGHNTLYWYLQNLGQGPELLIRYENEEAVDDSQLPKDRFSAERLKGVDSTLKIQPAELGDSAVYLCASSQGVSGTRTYEQYFGPGTRLTVT.

This clone was counted a few times. The CDR3 sequence is CATSRGADFYYGYTF. The CDR3 DNA sequence: TGTGCCACCAGCCGAGGGGCGGATTTTTACTATGGCTACACCTTC. The rearrangement joins TRBV15 to TRBJ1-2; D might be TRBD1 (5 bases). The V and J ends lost 5 bases and 3 bases respectively, with 16 bases between them. Looked up from germline, CDR1 is LNHNV and CDR2 is YYDKDF (reference sequence). The CDR3 runs 15 residues.

The rearrangement uses TRBV28 and TRBJ2-3, with 9 bases aligning to TRBD1. Germline values: CDR1 MDHEN, CDR2 SYDVKM. With V trimmed by 8 bases and J by 3 bases, 6 bases remained unmatched. This CDR3 contains 14 residues. The DNA for the CDR3 is TGTGCCAGCGGAGAGACAGGGGGGACAGATACGCAGTATTTT. This gives the protein CASGETGGTDTQYF.

V is TRBV5-1 and J is TRBJ1-1; TRBD1 agrees at 10 bases. Germline-derived CDR1 and CDR2 are SGHRS and YFSETQ. After removal of 3 bases from V and 4 bases from J, the junction contained 3 bases not matched to a gene. The length of the CDR3 is 14 residues. In DNA, the CDR3 is TGCGCCAGCAGCTGGGGACAGGGGCTCACTGAAGCTTTCTTT. Amino acids: CASSWGQGLTEAFF.

In this sample, this clone turned up a few times. The rearrangement uses TRBV6-8 and TRBJ2-7; D is possibly TRBD2 (6 bases). CDR1 MNHGY and CDR2 SAAAGT come from the germline V gene. Trimming took 5 bases from V and 4 from J, leaving 18 bases between them. This CDR3 is 15 amino acids long. The CDR3 sequence: CASSTGTGDLYEQYF. CDR3 coding DNA: TGTGCCAGCAGTACCGGGACGGGAGACTTATACGAGCAGTACTTC.

This clone was detected a few times. DNA for the CDR3: TGTGCCAGCAGTTACTCGGAGAGGGCTGAAGCTTTCTTT. The encoded protein is CASSYSERAEAFF. The V and J genes are TRBV6-8 and TRBJ1-1; no reliable D call. V lost 0 bases and J lost 6, with 8 bases in between. The CDR3 is 13 amino acids. Germline V gene sequence: CDR1 MNHGY, CDR2 SAAAGT.

The CDR3 protein is CASSPRQGQDTEAFF. In DNA, the CDR3 is TGTGCCAGCTCACCCCGACAAGGCCAAGACACTGAAGCTTTCTTT. This chain connects TRBV18 to TRBJ1-1; D is unclear. Looked up from germline, CDR1 is KGHSH and CDR2 is LQKENI. The CDR3 is 15 residues long. The V and J ends lost 3 bases and 3 bases respectively, with 14 bases between them.

This clone was counted between two and nine times. V is TRBV6-8 and J is TRBJ2-7; 7 nucleotides align to TRBD1. Germline CDR1 reads MNHGY; CDR2 reads SAAAGT. The CDR3 covers 13 residues. The V and J ends lost 10 bases and 6 bases, in that order; junction bases with no gene match: 12. The CDR3 reads CAITPGGSFEQYF. The CDR3 DNA follows: TGTGCCATCACCCCAGGGGGTTCTTTCGAGCAGTACTTC.

The chain links TRBV5-1 to TRBJ1-2; D might be TRBD1 (6 bases). The CDR3 covers 14 residues. CDR1 and CDR2 (germline): SGHRS, YFSETQ. The V and J ends lost 0 bases and 2 bases respectively, with 8 bases between them. The CDR3 protein is CASSLGQGNYGYTF. The CDR3 nucleotides are TGCGCCAGCAGCTTGGGGCAGGGGAACTATGGCTACACCTTC. The whole variable domain, remainder taken from reference TRBV5-1 and TRBJ1-2, is KAGVTQTPRYLIKTRGQQVTLSCSPISGHRSVSWYQQTPGQGLQFLFEYFSETQRNKGNFPGRFSGRQFSNSRSEMNVSTLELGDSALYLCASSLGQGNYGYTFGSGTRLTVV.

This clone qualifies as medium-sized. The gene calls are TRBV6-8 and TRBJ2-7; the D gene is possibly TRBD1 (6 bases). V was trimmed by 2 bases and J by 4 bases, leaving 12 bases between them. Germline values: CDR1 MNHGY, CDR2 SAAAGT. The CDR3 runs to 14 residues. The CDR3 region has the DNA TGTGCCAGCAGTTACGTCCCGAGGGGGTACGAGCAGTACTTC. Amino acid sequence: CASSYVPRGYEQYF.

In this sample, this clone turned up a few times. The chain combines TRBV6-8 with TRBJ2-1, with a tentative D call TRBD1 (5 bases). Trimming stripped 2 bases from V and 4 bases from J, with 12 bases between. CDR1 is MNHGY and CDR2 is SAAAGT in the germline V gene. CDR3 length equals 15 residues. Written as DNA, the CDR3 is TGTGCCAGCAGTTACAGGTGGGGCTTATACAATGAGCAGTTCTTC. Protein: CASSYRWGLYNEQFF.

The rearrangement joins TRBV11-1 to TRBJ1-4; D gene unclear. Trimming cost V 3 bases and J 2 bases, with 7 bases left between them. The CDR3 is made up of 14 amino acids. Germline CDR1 reads SGHAT; CDR2 reads FQDESV (reference sequence). CDR3 region: CASSFSGTNEKLFF. CDR3 sequence (DNA): TGTGCCAGCAGCTTCTCCGGGACTAATGAAAAACTGTTTTTT.

This clone was counted between two and nine times. The chain combines TRBV19 with TRBJ1-3; a weak D match, TRBD1 (6 bases). CDR3 size: 17 residues. V lost 6 bases and J 4 bases, leaving 22 bases between the germline ends. Germline CDR1 reads LNHDA; CDR2 reads SQIVND (reference sequence). Written as DNA, the CDR3 is TGTGCCAGTAGAAAACTTGGGACAAACACGGAGGGAAACACCATATATTTT. This codes for CASRKLGTNTEGNTIYF.

This clone was picked up a small number of times. V gene TRBV11-3 combines with J gene TRBJ2-3; D is undetermined. V dropped 5 bases and J dropped 1 base, with 13 bases sitting between them. CDR3 length equals 15 residues. Germline V CDR1 and CDR2: SGHNT, YENEEA. DNA of the CDR3: TGTGCCAGCAGCCCTTCCCTACTACGCACAGATACGCAGTATTTT. Translation: CASSPSLLRTDTQYF.

For this clone: At one boundary the junction diverges from the germline segment, which might be a read error. Other DNA sequences in this specimen translate into the identical CDR3. V is TRBV9 and J is TRBJ1-2; maybe TRBD1 (6 bases). The CDR3 runs to 14 residues. Germline assignment: CDR1 SGDLS and CDR2 YYNGEE. This CDR3 reads CASSVEGTIGGYTF. In nucleotides, the CDR3 is TGTGCCAGCAGTGTAGAGGGGACAATAGGTGGCTACACCTTC.

The chain has TRBV5-1 and TRBJ2-5, with unresolved D. V lost 0 bases to trimming and J lost 4 bases, with 13 bases between them. The CDR3 has 15 amino acids. CDR1 is SGHRS and CDR2 is YFSETQ in the germline V gene. The CDR3 region has the DNA TGCGCCAGCAGCTTGGTAGTGGGGTCACGAGAGACCCAGTACTTC. Protein: CASSLVVGSRETQYF. Full variable domain (missing parts from reference TRBV5-1 and TRBJ2-5): KAGVTQTPRYLIKTRGQQVTLSCSPISGHRSVSWYQQTPGQGLQFLFEYFSETQRNKGNFPGRFSGRQFSNSRSEMNVSTLELGDSALYLCASSLVVGSRETQYFGPGTRLLVL.

The chain joins TRBV23-1 to TRBJ1-1; 9 positions agree with TRBD1. TRBV23-1 is placed among ORFs of uncertain function. The length of the CDR3 is 17 residues. V dropped 2 bases and J dropped 4; count of bases not matched to a gene: 11. CDR3 region: CASSQPLPGQGGTEAFF. CDR3 sequence (DNA): TGCGCCAGCAGTCAACCCCTTCCGGGACAGGGAGGCACTGAAGCTTTCTTT.